This T cell receptor (beta chain) was obtained from a study of cytomegalovirus exposure and HLA in healthy donors. The CDR3 is 14 amino acids. Trimming left V 0 bases short and J 1 base short, with 7 bases between. Germline CDR1 reads SGHRS; CDR2 reads YFSETQ. Measured with immunoSEQ multiplex PCR; TCRdb has only the in-frame clones, and not every one. The table includes over 200,000 clones, roughly 90% detected once. This clonotype was sampled from a woman aged 18-29 years in good health and CMV-seronegative. Sequenced input: PBMCs. This chain joins TRBV5-1 and TRBJ1-1; D not resolved. The CDR3 region has the DNA TGCGCCAGCAGCTTGGGTTTCCGGAACACTGAAGCTTTCTTT. This codes for CASSLGFRNTEAFF.